This record concerns one TCR beta chain sequence. Its antigen is as yet unknown. The sample comes from a study of chemoradiotherapy in HPV16-positive cancers. Points from the study as a whole: Candidate HPV-specific clones and E7-related TCR motifs grew in tumor during treatment. Only a couple of HPV16-positive patients supplied the functional HPV-specificity definition.

Repeated repertoire sampling spanned the course of chemoradiotherapy. The data were produced by immunoSEQ multiplex PCR, yet TCRdb's version contains in-frame clones alone and is incomplete. The sample comprises 53,000 or so clones, more than 90% of which are singletons, and under 3.5% rests with the top ten. The CDR3 totals 15 residues. Per germline, CDR1 LNHDA and CDR2 SQIVND (reference sequence). Trimming cost V 7 bases and J 0 bases; bases outside gene matches: 6. This chain links TRBV19 with TRBJ2-1, with 7 bases identical to TRBD1. Source: blood, taken from a patient who underwent chemoradiotherapy. This sequence originates from a human donor with HPV-associated anogenital cancer. The CDR3 loop reads CASKTGTVSYNEQFF. Written as DNA, the CDR3 is TGTGCCAGTAAAACCGGGACAGTCTCCTACAATGAGCAGTTCTTC.